The 11 T cell receptor beta chains reported below all come from one sample, sequenced in a study of cytotoxic CD8 clonotypes in ibrutinib-treated CLL. Clones were sequenced by immunoSEQ multiplex PCR, and TCRdb holds only the in-frame ones, with some missing. The data show 60,000 to 75,000 clones, over 75% seen once. This sample comprised PBMCs, obtained after 12 months of ibrutinib treatment. The receptors here all came from a human donor with chronic lymphocytic leukemia.

The chain carries TRBV28 and TRBJ1-2; D might be TRBD1 (6 bases). Deletions cut 5 bases from V and 4 bases from J, with 11 bases between. Germline CDR1 and CDR2: MDHEN and SYDVKM. There are 13 residues in the CDR3. The chain's CDR3 is CASSPQGSYGYTF. The CDR3 coding sequence is TGTGCCAGCAGTCCCCAGGGGAGCTATGGCTACACCTTC.

V gene TRBV7-2 combines with J gene TRBJ2-1; 7 bases are shared with TRBD2. Germline V gene sequence: CDR1 SGHTA, CDR2 FQGNSA. J was trimmed by 6 bases and V by 6 bases; bases with no gene match: 2. CDR3 length equals 12 residues. The CDR3 region is CASRREGNEQFF. CDR3 sequence (DNA): TGTGCCAGCAGGAGGGAGGGCAATGAGCAGTTCTTC.

This clone was picked up one time. The J gene is TRBJ1-2, the V gene TRBV7-9; D is undetermined. The germline gives CDR1 SEHNR, CDR2 FQNEAQ (reference sequence). Trimming removed 2 bases from V and 4 bases from J, with 11 bases in between. The CDR3 covers 14 residues. CDR3 amino acids: CASSLSSGFYGYTF. The CDR3 nucleotides are TGTGCCAGCAGCTTATCTTCTGGGTTCTATGGCTACACCTTC.

This chain uses TRBV7-9 with TRBJ1-5, with D possibly TRBD1 on 5 matching bases. V was pared by 3 bases and J by 8 bases, with 17 bases between. Germline V gene data show CDR1 as SEHNR and CDR2 as FQNEAQ (reference sequence). The CDR3 contains 15 residues. CDR3 in amino acids: CASSLGGTRREPQHF. DNA of the CDR3: TGTGCCAGCAGCTTGGGGGGGACGAGACGGGAGCCCCAGCATTTT.

A word on this clone: An end of the junction does not agree with germline; a read error may underlie this. V is TRBV7-2 and J is TRBJ2-3, with 11 bases aligning to TRBD2. CDR1 and CDR2 (germline): SGHTA, FQGNSA. The CDR3 is 12 residues long. CDR3 residues: CASSVTSGRLDF. For the CDR3, the DNA is TGTGCCAGCAGCGTCACTAGCGGGAGACTCGATTTT.

This chain joins TRBV6-5 and TRBJ1-2, with a tentative D call TRBD1 (5 bases). CDR3 length: 13 amino acids. V lost 6 bases and J 8 bases, leaving 16 bases between the germline ends. The V gene's germline CDR1 is MNHEY and CDR2 SVGAGI. The CDR3 here is CASSPAGFYGYTF. CDR3 in DNA: TGTGCCAGCAGCCCTGCAGGGTTCTACGGCTACACCTTC.

J is TRBJ2-2 and V is TRBV7-3; 8 bases are a match to TRBD2. The germline V gene encodes CDR1 SGHTA and CDR2 FQGTGA. Trimming at V came to 6 bases and at J to 6 bases, leaving 0 bases not matched to a gene. CDR3 size: 12 residues. In DNA, the CDR3 is TGTGCCAGCAGGCGGGAGGCCGGGGAGCTGTTTTTT. It is translated as CASRREAGELFF.

V usage is TRBV7-9 and J usage is TRBJ1-3, with D unresolved. In germline, CDR1 is SEHNR, CDR2 FQNEAQ (reference sequence). CDR3 length: 14 residues. The V end was cut by 0 bases, the J end by 1 base, with 4 bases between. CDR3 sequence reads: CASSLAGSGNTIYF. The CDR3 coding sequence is TGTGCCAGCAGCTTAGCAGGATCTGGAAACACCATATATTTT.

The rearrangement links TRBV5-1 to TRBJ2-7; D is perhaps TRBD1 (6 bases). The germline CDR1 and CDR2 sequences are SGHRS and YFSETQ. With 0 bases removed from V and 1 base from J, the gap between germline ends came to 38 bases. The CDR3 is 24 residues long. CDR3: CASSLAGAGADQRQWNMKSYEQYF. The CDR3 DNA sequence: TGCGCCAGCAGCTTGGCCGGGGCAGGGGCCGACCAAAGGCAATGGAACATGAAATCCTACGAGCAGTACTTC.

This clone was seen only a few times. The chain employs TRBV5-1 and TRBJ2-1, with 7 bases lining up with TRBD1. V was pared by 4 bases and J by 4 bases, with 5 bases of the junction left unmatched. The CDR3 consists of 14 residues. In germline, CDR1 is SGHRS, CDR2 YFSETQ. The CDR3 nucleotides are TGCGCCAGCAGCCGACAGGGCCCTTACAATGAGCAGTTCTTC. Protein: CASSRQGPYNEQFF.

The chain recombines TRBV28 with TRBJ2-7, with a weak D call TRBD1 (5 bases). V dropped 3 bases and J dropped 0 bases, with 12 bases sitting between them. The germline gives CDR1 MDHEN, CDR2 SYDVKM. CDR3 size: 15 residues. CDR3 loop: CASSFWGSSSYEQYF. CDR3 sequence (DNA): TGTGCCAGCAGTTTCTGGGGCTCCAGCTCCTACGAGCAGTACTTC.